The TCR beta chain described here comes from a study of tumor and adjacent non-tumor tissue in lung cancer. Overall study context: Patients were aged 31 to 76, 9 to 10 men and about five women, stage I to III. Each sample yielded some 4 million productive TCRbeta reads on average. Findings and limits, study-wide: Normal lung showed higher cumulative top 100 clone frequency than tumor. Compared with tumor, normal lung showed significantly lower TCR diversity.

The length of the CDR3 is 17 residues. The trim removed 11 bases at V and 8 bases at J, leaving 22 bases unmatched. CDR1 and CDR2 (germline): KGHDR, SFDVKD. On this clonotype itself: Its specificity is unknown.

A modified ARM-PCR protocol with three rounds of nested PCR amplified TCRbeta. TCRdb itself ran the multiplex PCR reads through MiXCR, one entry per CDR3 protein. The sample lists fewer than 100,000 distinct CDR3 sequences, around three quarters seen once, with around a fifth in the top ten. No cell sorting was done before RNA was extracted from the tissue. More than 3 cm separated this lung sample from the edge of the tumor. J is TRBJ2-1 and V is TRBV24-1; 8 bases are shared with TRBD1. The sequence was obtained from a woman in her fifties or sixties with non-small cell lung cancer. Sequenced input: distant non-tumor lung tissue. CDR3 coding DNA: TGTGCCATTAGTATTCCCGGACAGGGTACGGGGGACTATGAGCAGTTCTTC. Translation: CAISIPGQGTGDYEQFF.